This entry lists 23 T cell receptor beta chains sequenced from one sample in a study of cytomegalovirus exposure and HLA in healthy donors. Both 60 Vbeta primers and 13 Jbeta primers went into the PCR. Clones were sequenced by immunoSEQ multiplex PCR, and TCRdb holds only the in-frame ones, with some missing. The sample includes under 150,000 clones, 80% seen only once; the top ten take around 2.4%. Sequencing input: PBMCs. The receptor set was obtained from a man aged 45-65 years in good health and CMV-seronegative.

The rearrangement links TRBV27 to TRBJ2-1; TRBD1 matches at 9 bases. The V gene end was trimmed by 6 bases and the J gene end by 6 bases; junction bases not matched to a gene: 9. The CDR3 has 15 residues. The germline gives CDR1 MNHEY, CDR2 SMNVEV (reference sequence). The CDR3 nucleotides are TGTGCCAGCAGGAGTGGGGGACAGGGCGGCAATGAGCAGTTCTTC. This translates into CASRSGGQGGNEQFF.

The chain carries TRBV9 and TRBJ2-5, with D maybe TRBD2 (5 bases). Deletions cut 0 bases from V and 5 bases from J, with 14 bases between. Germline V lookup: CDR1 SGDLS, CDR2 YYNGEE. This CDR3 region has 15 residues. The CDR3 region is CASSVGGGVMETQYF. CDR3 nucleotides: TGTGCCAGCAGCGTAGGAGGAGGAGTAATGGAGACCCAGTACTTC.

The V and J genes are TRBV19 and TRBJ2-2, with D tentatively TRBD2 (5 bases). V dropped 5 bases and J dropped 3 bases, with 13 bases sitting between them. CDR1 is LNHDA, CDR2 SQIVND, per germline (reference sequence). This CDR3 contains 15 residues. This CDR3 reads CASSGLARDTGELFF. DNA for the CDR3: TGTGCCAGTAGTGGCCTAGCACGAGACACCGGGGAGCTGTTTTTT.

This rearrangement joins TRBV2 to TRBJ2-7; 12 positions match TRBD1. Per germline, CDR1 SNHLY and CDR2 FYNNEI. Trimming at V came to 7 bases and at J to 5 bases, leaving 12 bases not matched to a gene. The CDR3 extends over 16 amino acids. The CDR3 DNA sequence: TGTGCCAGCACCTCCCGACCCGGGACAGGGGGCAACGAGCAGTACTTC. Amino acid sequence: CASTSRPGTGGNEQYF.

The chain combines TRBV28 with TRBJ1-4; the D is unclear. This CDR3 is built from 16 residues. Trimming stripped 7 bases from V and 0 bases from J, with 15 bases between. Germline V CDR1 and CDR2: MDHEN, SYDVKM. The CDR3 bases are TGTGCCAGCATCACGGGAGGGTTTGCAACTAATGAAAAACTGTTTTTT. This encodes CASITGGFATNEKLFF.

This chain links TRBV19 with TRBJ1-2; D may be TRBD1 (6 bases). Germline assignment: CDR1 LNHDA and CDR2 SQIVND (reference sequence). Trimming shortened V by 3 bases and J by 4 bases, and 12 bases separated the two germline ends. CDR3 length: 14 residues. CDR3 nucleotide sequence: TGTGCCAGTAGTATCACGACAGGAACCTATGGCTACACCTTC. This codes for CASSITTGTYGYTF.

The chain combines TRBV5-1 with TRBJ2-5, with 11 bases fitting TRBD1. CDR1 is SGHRS and CDR2 is YFSETQ in the germline V gene. The J segment lost 5 bases and the V segment lost 4 bases, leaving 10 bases of the junction unmatched. This CDR3 comprises 16 residues. Here the CDR3 reads CASSRRGQGARETQYF. The CDR3 DNA reads as TGCGCCAGCAGCCGACGAGGACAGGGGGCGAGGGAGACCCAGTACTTC.

This chain connects TRBV7-2 to TRBJ1-5; TRBD1 matches at 8 bases. The CDR3 loop spans 15 amino acids. In germline, CDR1 is SGHTA, CDR2 FQGNSA. V was pared by 4 bases and J by 7 bases, with 9 bases of the junction left unmatched. Written as DNA, the CDR3 is TGTGCCAGCAGCTGGAACGGACAGGGAACGCAGCCCCAGCATTTT. Amino acid sequence: CASSWNGQGTQPQHF.

V usage is TRBV28 and J usage is TRBJ1-2, with D unclear. The V end lost 7 bases, the J end lost 0 bases, and 6 bases lay between the germline ends. The CDR3 spans 12 residues. CDR1 MDHEN and CDR2 SYDVKM come from the germline V gene. The CDR3, as DNA: TGTGCCAGCAAACAGACTAACTATGGCTACACCTTC. Its protein product is CASKQTNYGYTF.

The chain couples TRBV6-5 to TRBJ2-1; D ambiguous. V dropped 3 bases and J dropped 8 bases, with 5 bases sitting between them. This CDR3 is built from 11 residues. Germline CDR1 and CDR2: MNHEY and SVGAGI. The CDR3 sequence: CASSYLDEQFF. The DNA for the CDR3 is TGTGCCAGCAGTTATCTCGATGAGCAGTTCTTC.

This clone was seen a single time. The chain is built from TRBV6-1 and TRBJ2-7; D perhaps matches TRBD2 (6 bases). The CDR3 extends over 14 amino acids. Between the trimmed V and J ends, which lost 10 bases and 2 bases, there was a span of 18 bases. Germline CDR1 reads MNHNS; CDR2 reads SASEGT. CDR3 sequence (DNA): TGTGCCACCCGACTAGAGCATGGGGCCTACGAGCAGTACTTC. Its protein is CATRLEHGAYEQYF.

The V gene is TRBV5-1, the J gene TRBJ1-1; 9 bases are shared with TRBD1. Germline trimming cut 3 bases from V and 5 bases from J; bases unmatched to any gene: 5. CDR3 size: 14 residues. In germline, CDR1 is SGHRS, CDR2 YFSETQ. The CDR3: CASSSGQGRTEAFF. The DNA of the CDR3 is TGCGCCAGCAGCTCGGGACAGGGAAGAACTGAAGCTTTCTTT.

The V gene is TRBV5-5, the J gene TRBJ1-1, with 7 nucleotides matching TRBD1. The CDR3 spans 15 residues. Germline CDR1 is SGHKS and CDR2 is YYEKEE (reference sequence). The ends lost 1 base at V and 6 bases at J; junction bases unmatched: 9. The CDR3 region has the DNA TGTGCCAGCAGCTTGTTGGCAGGGGGAACGGCTGAAGCTTTCTTT. Amino acids: CASSLLAGGTAEAFF.

This chain joins TRBV9 and TRBJ2-7; 7 bases line up with TRBD1. Trimming removed 3 bases from V and 5 bases from J; junction bases left unmatched: 11. Germline CDR1 is SGDLS and CDR2 is YYNGEE. This CDR3 spans 15 amino acids. For the CDR3, the DNA is TGTGCCAGCAGCGGGCCCCGATCCCAGGGGGACGAGCAGTACTTC. Its protein product is CASSGPRSQGDEQYF.

This clone was detected once. The chain recombines TRBV4-2 with TRBJ2-7; 7 bases align to TRBD1. CDR3 length: 16 residues. Germline-derived CDR1 and CDR2 are LGHNA and YNFKEQ. With V trimmed by 1 base and J by 4 bases, 10 bases remained unmatched. The CDR3 is CASSQVQGQGEYEQYF. Here the CDR3 DNA reads TGTGCCAGCAGCCAAGTCCAGGGGCAGGGGGAGTACGAGCAGTACTTC.

The chain employs TRBV27 and TRBJ1-1, with 10 bases that match TRBD1. CDR1 and CDR2 (germline): MNHEY, SMNVEV (reference sequence). This CDR3 comprises 15 residues. V gave up 1 base and J gave up 10 bases; unmatched junction bases: 9. The CDR3: CASSLWAGQGPRAFF. The CDR3 bases are TGTGCCAGCAGTTTATGGGCGGGACAGGGGCCCCGAGCTTTCTTT.

J is TRBJ2-6 and V is TRBV9, with a possible D match to TRBD1 (6 bases). CDR1 is SGDLS and CDR2 is YYNGEE in the germline V gene. V lost 3 bases to trimming and J lost 0 bases, with 22 bases between them. The CDR3 consists of 20 residues. The DNA of the CDR3 is TGTGCCAGCAGCGAGAGACCTGGACAGTGGACGGTCTCTGGGGCCAACGTCCTGACTTTC. It translates to CASSERPGQWTVSGANVLTF.

The chain employs TRBV4-2 and TRBJ1-1; 8 positions match TRBD1. The CDR3 covers 15 residues. The germline V gene has CDR1 LGHNA and CDR2 YNFKEQ. The V segment lost 4 bases and the J segment 4 bases; nucleotides outside the gene matches: 8. CDR3 in amino acids: CASSPAPTGGTEAFF. Here the CDR3 DNA reads TGTGCCAGCAGCCCGGCACCCACAGGGGGCACTGAAGCTTTCTTT.

The chain combines TRBV6-5 with TRBJ2-2, with D tentatively TRBD1 (6 bases). This CDR3 contains 15 residues. CDR1 MNHEY and CDR2 SVGAGI come from the germline V gene. V was cut by 3 bases and J by 0 bases, with 8 bases left in between. CDR3 protein: CASSYSGANTGELFF. The DNA for the CDR3 is TGTGCCAGCAGTTATTCAGGGGCGAACACCGGGGAGCTGTTTTTT.

V and J are TRBV4-2 and TRBJ2-5; 9 positions agree with TRBD2. The CDR3 extends over 16 amino acids. The germline gives CDR1 LGHNA, CDR2 YNFKEQ. With 0 bases clipped from V and 3 bases from J, the junction kept 5 bases outside the gene matches. The CDR3 reads CASSQEASGVKETQYF. CDR3 DNA sequence: TGTGCCAGCAGCCAAGAGGCTAGCGGGGTGAAAGAGACCCAGTACTTC.

The gene calls are TRBV28 and TRBJ2-7; 8 bases match TRBD2. Germline CDR1 and CDR2: MDHEN and SYDVKM. V dropped 8 bases and J dropped 7; count of bases not matched to a gene: 10. CDR3 length: 13 amino acids. The CDR3 DNA reads as TGTGCCAGCTACTCGGGGGGGGCGGGGGAGCAGTACTTC. It is translated as CASYSGGAGEQYF.

The rearrangement links TRBV25-1 to TRBJ1-4, with D perhaps TRBD1 (6 bases). CDR1 and CDR2 (germline): MGHDK, SYGVNS. This CDR3 is 16 amino acids long. Trimming stripped 4 bases from V and 8 bases from J, with 20 bases between. The CDR3 coding sequence is TGTGCCAGCAGTGTTACAACAGGGCCAACGGGGGAAAAACTGTTTTTT. Translated, it gives CASSVTTGPTGEKLFF. The full variable domain, rest sourced from reference TRBV25-1 and TRBJ1-4, is EADIYQTPRYLVIGTGKKITLECSQTMGHDKMYWYQQDPGMELHLIHYSYGVNSTEKGDLSSESTVSRIRTEHFPLTLESARPSHTSQYLCASSVTTGPTGEKLFFGSGTQLSVL.

The chain carries TRBV28 and TRBJ2-1, with D perhaps TRBD1 (5 bases). The V gene lost 6 bases and the J gene lost 12 bases, with 24 bases spanning the gap. Germline CDR1 reads MDHEN; CDR2 reads SYDVKM. The CDR3 is made up of 15 amino acids. The CDR3 coding sequence is TGTGCCAGCAGAGGTGTCGGCGGTCAGGGTCTTTCGCAGTTCTTC. This sequence encodes CASRGVGGQGLSQFF. Drawing the rest from reference TRBV28 and TRBJ2-1, the complete variable domain is DVKVTQSSRYLVKRTGEKVFLECVQDMDHENMFWYRQDPGLGLRLIYFSYDVKMKEKGDIPEGYSVSREKKERFSLILESASTNQTSMYLCASRGVGGQGLSQFFGPGTRLTVL.